This T cell receptor beta chain was observed in a study of spatial heterogeneity in lung cancer. For the study at large: Alpha-chain sequences were detected in numbers that were consistently lower than beta-chain sequences.

General observations from the study: It was found that expanded intratumoral alpha and beta TCR counts tracked tumor mutation counts. The estimated TCR-seq coverage of tumor T cells amounted to about 7% when looking at alpha chains and around 13% when looking at beta chains.

The presence of a unique molecular identifier marked each TCR cDNA molecule. TCRdb re-derived calls from the 5' RACE reads in MiXCR, one entry per CDR3 protein. The sample shows some 4,800 distinct CDR3 sequences, under 15% of them seen only once. The time point: sample taken at primary tumor resection. Samples were donated by 72 untreated early-stage non-small cell lung cancer patients. CDR3 length: 13 amino acids. V was pared by 2 bases and J by 2 bases, with 5 bases between. CDR1 is SEHNR, CDR2 FQNEAQ, per germline (reference sequence). Ten or more counts support this clonotype. What it binds is unknown.

The chain is built from TRBV7-9 and TRBJ2-3; no firm D call. The specimen was lung tumor tissue, collected at surgery. The sequence was obtained from a male donor with early-stage non-small cell lung cancer. The DNA of the CDR3 is TGTGCCAGCAGCTTATCCGTCACAGATACGCAGTATTTT. Residues: CASSLSVTDTQYF.